These 30 T cell receptor beta chains came from one sample sequenced in a study of T cell responses to AZD1222 COVID-19 vaccine (dated by TCRdb to 2020 to 2022). The library was produced with the immunoSEQ multiplex PCR assay. TCRdb carries this immuneACCESS record with in-frame sequences only. Its versions omit some clonotypes, under half of them owing to an unresolved V gene in the studies checked, with the rest unexplained. This sample comprises about 84,000 clones, approximately 85% of them detected only once. 9% to 14% of the sample lies in the top ten. In the paper's terms, the time point label means: about 28 days (+/-7) after the second vaccine dose. The source material was peripheral blood, sampled 28 days after the second AZD1222 dose. These TCRs come from an adult who received the AZD1222 COVID-19 vaccine.

The J gene is TRBJ2-7, the V gene TRBV15, with 7 nucleotides matching TRBD2. Trimming took 0 bases from V and 5 from J; bases not matched to a gene: 10. Germline-derived CDR1 and CDR2 are LNHNV and YYDKDF (reference sequence). This CDR3 has 16 residues. Here the CDR3 DNA reads TGTGCCACCAGCAGAGATGGAGGGAGGGGTTCCCACGAGCAGTACTTC. This sequence encodes CATSRDGGRGSHEQYF.

This chain connects TRBV4-2 to TRBJ1-5; 8 nucleotides line up with TRBD1. Germline CDR1 and CDR2: LGHNA and YNFKEQ. V dropped 0 bases and J dropped 0; count of bases not matched to a gene: 13. The CDR3 sequence is 20 residues long. The CDR3 reads CASSQERTGWSSISNQPQHF. In nucleotides, the CDR3 is TGTGCCAGCAGCCAAGAAAGGACAGGGTGGTCCAGCATTAGCAATCAGCCCCAGCATTTT.

The chain is built from TRBV7-9 and TRBJ2-2, with 7 nucleotides matching TRBD1. This CDR3 contains 15 residues. Unmatched junction bases numbered 6, after V lost 3 bases and J lost 5 bases. CDR1 SEHNR and CDR2 FQNEAQ come from the germline V gene (reference sequence). In DNA form, the CDR3 reads TGTGCCAGCAGCTTCCGGGACAGACAAACCGGGGAGCTGTTTTTT. It yields the protein CASSFRDRQTGELFF. Supplemented by reference TRBV7-9 and TRBJ2-2, the full variable domain reads DTGVSQNPRHKITKRGQNVTFRCDPISEHNRLYWYRQTLGQGPEFLTYFQNEAQLEKSRLLSDRFSAERPKGSFSTLEIQRTEQGDSAMYLCASSFRDRQTGELFFGEGSRLTVL.

The chain has TRBV5-1 and TRBJ2-1; 11 positions match TRBD1. The CDR3 contains 16 residues. Germline CDR1 and CDR2: SGHRS and YFSETQ. V dropped 2 bases and J dropped 8; count of bases not matched to a gene: 9. In nucleotides, the CDR3 is TGCGCCAGCAGCTTAATGGGACAGGGGGATTTTGATGAGCAGTTCTTC. This codes for CASSLMGQGDFDEQFF.

The genes are TRBV4-3 and TRBJ1-6; 10 nucleotides match TRBD1. The germline V gene has CDR1 LGHNA and CDR2 YSLEER. V shed 6 bases, J shed 7 bases, and the junction held 3 bases outside the gene matches. CDR3 length: 14 residues. The CDR3 nucleotides read TGCGCCAGCAGGAGGGACAGGGGCAATTCACCCCTCCACTTT. This sequence encodes CASRRDRGNSPLHF.

The count of this clone is one. This chain joins TRBV28 and TRBJ1-2, with no clear D. Trimming left V 8 bases short and J 2 bases short, with 12 bases between. In germline, CDR1 is MDHEN, CDR2 SYDVKM. This CDR3 is 13 amino acids long. CDR3: CASGVPGNYGYTF. CDR3 nucleotide sequence: TGTGCCAGCGGGGTCCCCGGGAACTATGGCTACACCTTC.

The chain carries TRBV6-6 and TRBJ1-5, with 11 bases fitting TRBD1. This CDR3 comprises 15 residues. CDR1 MNHNY and CDR2 SVGAGI come from the germline V gene (reference sequence). V lost 4 bases to trimming and J lost 6 bases; unmatched junction nucleotides: 5. CDR3 sequence (DNA): TGTGCCAGCAGTTGGGACAGGGGGTCGGGTCAGCCCCAGCATTTT. Translating it yields CASSWDRGSGQPQHF.

The J gene is TRBJ2-3, the V gene TRBV5-8; 11 nucleotides match TRBD2. The CDR3 length is 14 residues. CDR1 and CDR2 from the germline V gene are SGHTS and YDEGEE. V lost 4 bases and J lost 8; bases outside the gene matches: 6. In DNA, the CDR3 is TGTGCCAGCAGCCTTAGCGGGGGGGTCCTTACGCAGTATTTT. Its protein is CASSLSGGVLTQYF.

This clone was observed a few times. The chain couples TRBV7-2 to TRBJ2-3; D is possibly TRBD2 (6 bases). The CDR3 totals 15 residues. Germline CDR1 SGHTA, CDR2 FQGNSA. V was trimmed by 2 bases and J by 0 bases, leaving 9 bases between them. The CDR3 loop is CASSLLGGSTDTQYF. The CDR3 DNA reads as TGTGCCAGCAGCTTACTGGGGGGAAGCACAGATACGCAGTATTTT.

In DNA, the CDR3 is TGTGCCAGCAGCCCTACAGGCTTAGAGACCCAGTACTTC. Protein product: CASSPTGLETQYF. The chain is built from TRBV27 and TRBJ2-5, with D possibly matching TRBD1 (5 bases). V lost 6 bases and J lost 4, with 12 bases in between. The germline CDR1 and CDR2 sequences are MNHEY and SMNVEV (reference sequence). This CDR3 region has 13 residues.

The chain combines TRBV6-2 or TRBV6-3 with TRBJ1-5, with D possibly TRBD1 on 5 matching bases. Looked up from germline, CDR1 is MNHEY and CDR2 is SVGEGT. Trimming removed 0 bases from V and 3 bases from J, with 18 bases in between. This CDR3 region has 18 residues. For the CDR3, the DNA is TGTGCCAGCAGTTACTCACAGGCGGCCACTGCCACCAATCAGCCCCAGCATTTT. Its protein is CASSYSQAATATNQPQHF.

This chain connects TRBV2 to TRBJ1-6; tentative D call: TRBD1 (5 bases). CDR3 size: 13 residues. The V end was cut by 5 bases, the J end by 10 bases, with 12 bases between. In germline, CDR1 is SNHLY, CDR2 FYNNEI. CDR3: CASSPGGDSPLHF. The CDR3 DNA is TGTGCCAGCAGTCCCGGGGGGGACTCACCCCTCCACTTT.

CDR3 nucleotide sequence: TGTGCCAGCAGTTTAGCAGGACCCTACGAGCAGTACTTC. As protein: CASSLAGPYEQYF. The V call is TRBV12-3 or TRBV12-4, the J call TRBJ2-7; unclear D gene. The CDR3 runs to 13 residues. Trimming cost V 0 bases and J 2 bases, with 5 bases left between them.

CDR3 in DNA: TGCGCCAGCAGCCAAAGGACCGGGACTAGCGGGAGGGCCCTCGATGAGCAGTTCTTC. It specifies CASSQRTGTSGRALDEQFF. The V and J genes are TRBV4-3 and TRBJ2-1, with 16 bases matching TRBD2. The CDR3 consists of 19 residues. Germline V gene sequence: CDR1 LGHNA, CDR2 YSLEER. Trimming removed 2 bases from V and 8 bases from J; junction bases left unmatched: 12.

This chain links TRBV2 with TRBJ1-5, with D maybe TRBD1 (6 bases). This CDR3 has 15 residues. Looked up from germline, CDR1 is SNHLY and CDR2 is FYNNEI. The ends were cut back, 4 bases at V and 0 bases at J, with 10 bases in the middle. The CDR3 DNA reads as TGTGCCAGCAGTGGGCCGGACAGTAGCAATCAGCCCCAGCATTTT. It codes for CASSGPDSSNQPQHF.

V is TRBV5-1 and J is TRBJ1-1, with a possible D match to TRBD1 (5 bases). The CDR3 is made up of 12 amino acids. CDR1 is SGHRS and CDR2 is YFSETQ in the germline V gene. V was trimmed by 4 bases and J by 7 bases, leaving 11 bases between them. CDR3 DNA sequence: TGCGCCAGCAGCCCCGGGGGGAGTGAAGCTTTCTTT. It specifies CASSPGGSEAFF.

The chain joins TRBV30 to TRBJ2-1; 11 bases line up with TRBD1. V dropped 6 bases and J dropped 0; count of bases not matched to a gene: 7. Germline assignment: CDR1 GTSNPN and CDR2 SVGIG (reference sequence). CDR3 length: 16 residues. The CDR3 DNA is TGTGCCTGCCAACCAGGGACAGGGGGCTCCTACAATGAGCAGTTCTTC. This encodes CACQPGTGGSYNEQFF.

The genes are TRBV3-1 (or the pseudogene TRBV3-2) and TRBJ2-1, with D tentatively TRBD2 (5 bases). Germline V gene sequence: CDR1 LGHDT, CDR2 YNNKEL (reference sequence). This CDR3 comprises 15 residues. Trimming took off 4 bases at V and 7 bases at J, with 17 bases between the two ends. The CDR3 region is CASSRSWLDSNEQFF. CDR3 in DNA: TGTGCCAGCAGCCGGTCATGGTTGGACTCTAATGAGCAGTTCTTC.

The chain uses TRBV28 and TRBJ1-2; TRBD1 matches at 7 bases. Germline V gene data show CDR1 as MDHEN and CDR2 as SYDVKM. This CDR3 spans 15 amino acids. Losses at the gene ends were 10 bases for V and 8 bases for J; bases not matched to a gene: 19. The CDR3 loop reads CAIAPRAGGRGGYTF. The DNA for the CDR3 is TGTGCCATCGCCCCCAGGGCAGGGGGGCGGGGCGGCTACACCTTC.

This sequence joins TRBV24-1 and TRBJ2-1; 7 bases are shared with TRBD2. The CDR3 is 15 amino acids. Trimming removed 3 bases from V and 8 bases from J; junction bases left unmatched: 9. Looked up from germline, CDR1 is KGHDR and CDR2 is SFDVKD. CDR3: CATSDLGLGGYEQFF. DNA of the CDR3: TGTGCCACCAGTGATCTCGGACTAGGAGGTTATGAGCAGTTCTTC.

This rearrangement joins TRBV7-2 to TRBJ2-3, with a possible D match to TRBD2 (6 bases). Germline CDR1 reads SGHTA; CDR2 reads FQGNSA. The V end lost 2 bases, the J end lost 2 bases, and 11 bases lay between the germline ends. This CDR3 has 15 residues. CDR3 region: CASSLLTGLTDTQYF. The CDR3 region has the DNA TGTGCCAGCAGCTTATTGACGGGACTCACAGATACGCAGTATTTT. The full variable domain, with the rest looked up from reference TRBV7-2 and TRBJ2-3, is GAGVSQSPSNKVTEKGKDVELRCDPISGHTALYWYRQSLGQGLEFLIYFQGNSAPDKSGLPSDRFSAERTGGSVSTLTIQRTQQEDSAVYLCASSLLTGLTDTQYFGPGTRLTVL.

This clone was counted at least ten times. The chain couples TRBV27 to TRBJ1-4; tentatively, D is TRBD1 (5 bases). This CDR3 spans 15 amino acids. V was pared by 6 bases and J by 4 bases, with 15 bases between. CDR1 is MNHEY and CDR2 is SMNVEV in the germline V gene (reference sequence). CDR3 bases: TGTGCCAGCAGAGTCAGGGTGGCCGGTAATGAAAAACTGTTTTTT. Its translation: CASRVRVAGNEKLFF.

This chain uses TRBV5-1 with TRBJ2-5; D is possibly TRBD1 or TRBD2 (6 bases each). The CDR3 consists of 16 residues. Deletions cut 0 bases from V and 2 bases from J, with 14 bases between. CDR1 and CDR2 (germline): SGHRS, YFSETQ. The CDR3 protein is CASSLVSVGGQETQYF. Here the CDR3 DNA reads TGCGCCAGCAGCTTGGTTTCTGTAGGGGGGCAAGAGACCCAGTACTTC.

The V call is TRBV18, the J call TRBJ1-5; TRBD1 might be the D (5 bases). Trimming took off 3 bases at V and 0 bases at J, with 15 bases between the two ends. CDR1 is KGHSH, CDR2 LQKENI, per germline. This CDR3 has 17 residues. The CDR3 DNA follows: TGTGCCAGCTCACCGGTCTCGTCCAGGGATAGCAATCAGCCCCAGCATTTT. It specifies CASSPVSSRDSNQPQHF.

About this clone itself: Germline and junction disagree at one end, which may indicate a read error. The chain combines TRBV10-3 with TRBJ1-1, with D possibly being TRBD1 (6 bases). The CDR3 sequence is 14 residues long. The V gene's germline CDR1 is ENHRY and CDR2 SYGVKD. DNA of the CDR3: TGTGCCACCAGTCGTCTACAGGGGAACACTGAAGCTTTCTTT. Translated, it gives CATSRLQGNTEAFF.

The chain is built from TRBV27 and TRBJ1-2, with TRBD1 matching 12 bases. The CDR3 loop spans 15 amino acids. Germline V gene lookup returns CDR1 MNHEY and CDR2 SMNVEV (reference sequence). The V segment lost 2 bases and the J segment 7 bases; nucleotides outside the gene matches: 5. In nucleotides, the CDR3 is TGTGCCAGCAGTTTAGTGGGACAGGGGGCACTTGGCTACACCTTC. This gives the protein CASSLVGQGALGYTF.

The chain recombines TRBV5-1 with TRBJ2-5; no definite D call. This CDR3 has 15 residues. In germline, CDR1 is SGHRS, CDR2 YFSETQ. With 0 bases removed from V and 1 base from J, the gap between germline ends came to 10 bases. CDR3 sequence reads: CASSLEGRLQETQYF. The CDR3 bases are TGCGCCAGCAGCTTGGAGGGCAGACTCCAAGAGACCCAGTACTTC.

The CDR3 here is CASSGQISNQPQHF. The CDR3 DNA is TGTGCCAGTAGTGGGCAAATTAGCAATCAGCCCCAGCATTTT. The chain combines TRBV19 with TRBJ1-5, with D uncertain. CDR3 size: 14 residues. The V end lost 5 bases, the J end lost 0 bases, and 8 bases lay between the germline ends. From germline, CDR1 is LNHDA and CDR2 SQIVND (reference sequence).

The gene calls are TRBV2 and TRBJ1-5; no clear D. This CDR3 region has 15 residues. Looked up from germline, CDR1 is SNHLY and CDR2 is FYNNEI. V lost 4 bases and J 0 bases, leaving 10 bases between the germline ends. In DNA form, the CDR3 reads TGTGCCAGCAGTGCAGCCGGATATAGCAATCAGCCCCAGCATTTT. This sequence encodes CASSAAGYSNQPQHF. Full variable domain (remainder filled in from reference TRBV2 and TRBJ1-5): EPEVTQTPSHQVTQMGQEVILRCVPISNHLYFYWYRQILGQKVEFLVSFYNNEISEKSEIFDDQFSVERPDGSNFTLKIRSTKLEDSAMYFCASSAAGYSNQPQHFGDGTRLSIL.

This chain links TRBV19 with TRBJ2-1; no clear D. CDR3 size: 15 residues. Trimming pared 5 bases from V and 3 bases from J, leaving 14 bases between. Germline V gene lookup returns CDR1 LNHDA and CDR2 SQIVND (reference sequence). The chain's CDR3 is CASSAIESVYNEQFF. The CDR3 DNA follows: TGTGCCAGTAGTGCCATAGAATCGGTCTACAATGAGCAGTTCTTC. The full variable domain, rest sourced from reference TRBV19 and TRBJ2-1, is DGGITQSPKYLFRKEGQNVTLSCEQNLNHDAMYWYRQDPGQGLRLIYYSQIVNDFQKGDIAEGYSVSREKKESFPLTVTSAQKNPTAFYLCASSAIESVYNEQFFGPGTRLTVL.